A single sample is the source of the 9 T cell receptor beta chains below, sequenced in a study of T cell changes during pregnancy in multiple sclerosis. This table comes from immunoSEQ multiplex PCR, and its TCRdb copy is limited to in-frame clones, with some not included. Among some 97,000 clones listed, 94% were seen once. The material sequenced was peripheral blood, taken before pregnancy. Receptors were obtained from a female donor with multiple sclerosis, enrolled in a pregnancy study.

This clone was observed once. V is TRBV6-1 and J is TRBJ2-1; 7 positions agree with TRBD2. J lost 6 bases, V lost 4 bases, and 6 bases had no gene match. This CDR3 is built from 14 residues. Germline V gene data show CDR1 as MNHNS and CDR2 as SASEGT. The CDR3 DNA reads TGTGCCAGCAGTGCCTGGACTAGTGGCAATGAGCAGTTCTTC. Protein sequence: CASSAWTSGNEQFF.

This sequence joins TRBV13 and TRBJ2-7; 7 bases fit TRBD2. Germline CDR1 reads PRHDT; CDR2 reads FYEKMQ (reference sequence). The CDR3 has 13 residues. With V trimmed by 5 bases and J by 3 bases, 4 bases remained unmatched. CDR3 nucleotide sequence: TGTGCCAGCAGCCCTAGCGGCAGCTACGAGCAGTACTTC. It is translated as CASSPSGSYEQYF.

The sample holds one count of this clone. The chain has TRBV9 and TRBJ2-7, with 9 bases matching TRBD1. The CDR3 length is 15 residues. The germline V gene has CDR1 SGDLS and CDR2 YYNGEE. The V and J ends lost 3 bases and 6 bases, in that order; junction bases with no gene match: 10. The CDR3 sequence is CASSATGTGRVEQYF. CDR3 coding DNA: TGTGCCAGCAGCGCCACCGGGACAGGGCGGGTCGAGCAGTACTTC.

This rearrangement joins TRBV30 to TRBJ1-2; a possible D gene is TRBD1 (6 bases). The CDR3 runs 16 residues. V lost 2 bases to trimming and J lost 4 bases, with 20 bases between them. In germline, CDR1 is GTSNPN, CDR2 SVGIG (reference sequence). The CDR3, as DNA: TGTGCCTGGAGTCTGAGCCTGGAGGGGGAGGGCTATGGCTACACCTTC. This gives the protein CAWSLSLEGEGYGYTF.

The V call is TRBV19, the J call TRBJ1-1, with D unclear. The CDR3 spans 14 residues. Germline V gives CDR1 LNHDA, CDR2 SQIVND (reference sequence). V was shortened by 6 bases and J by 1 base, with 12 bases between the two germline ends. The CDR3 spells CASRQIGQNTEAFF. The CDR3 coding sequence is TGTGCCAGTAGACAGATCGGCCAGAACACTGAAGCTTTCTTT.

The CDR3 loop reads CAWSVPGSGEGKLFF. The CDR3, as DNA: TGTGCCTGGAGTGTACCGGGTTCGGGAGAGGGAAAACTGTTTTTT. This rearrangement joins TRBV30 to TRBJ1-4; D is ambiguous. The CDR3 totals 15 residues. Germline CDR1 GTSNPN, CDR2 SVGIG (reference sequence). V was pared by 0 bases and J by 10 bases, with 18 bases between.

The sample holds one count of this clone. V and J are TRBV29-1 and TRBJ1-2; 9 bases align to TRBD1. The V segment lost 6 bases and the J segment 4 bases; nucleotides outside the gene matches: 6. This CDR3 spans 13 amino acids. The germline gives CDR1 SQVTM, CDR2 ANQGSEA. CDR3 sequence reads: CSVGQGRFYGYTF. The CDR3 DNA reads as TGCAGCGTCGGACAGGGGCGCTTCTATGGCTACACCTTC.

Note on this clone: At one end, the junction sequence differs from germline, possibly due to a read error. The gene calls are TRBV27 and TRBJ2-3; TRBD1 agrees at 7 bases. The CDR3 totals 14 residues. From germline, CDR1 is MNHEY and CDR2 SMNVEV (reference sequence). The CDR3 DNA follows: TGTGCCAGCAGTTCGGACAGGCCCACAGATACACAGTATTTT. Translation gives CASSSDRPTDTQYF.

The chain carries TRBV27 and TRBJ1-1, with D maybe TRBD1 (6 bases). CDR1 is MNHEY, CDR2 SMNVEV, per germline (reference sequence). With 9 bases removed from V and 4 bases from J, the gap between germline ends came to 9 bases. CDR3 length equals 11 residues. CDR3 DNA: TGTGCCAGTCGCAGGGGCACTGAAGCTTTCTTT. It yields the protein CASRRGTEAFF.